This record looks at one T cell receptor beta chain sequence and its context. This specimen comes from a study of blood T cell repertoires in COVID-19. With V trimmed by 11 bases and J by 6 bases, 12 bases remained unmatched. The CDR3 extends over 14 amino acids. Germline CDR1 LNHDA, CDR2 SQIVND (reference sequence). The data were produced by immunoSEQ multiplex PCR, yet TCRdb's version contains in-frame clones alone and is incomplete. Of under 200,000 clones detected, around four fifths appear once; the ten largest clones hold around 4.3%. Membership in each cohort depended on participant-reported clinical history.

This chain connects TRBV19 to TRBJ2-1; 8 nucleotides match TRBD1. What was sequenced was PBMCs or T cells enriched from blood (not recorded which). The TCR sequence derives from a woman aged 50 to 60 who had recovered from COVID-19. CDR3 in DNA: TGTGCCTCCACTCGGGGACAGGCCTTCAATGAGCAGTTCTTC. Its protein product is CASTRGQAFNEQFF.